What follows are 13 T cell receptor beta chains derived from one specimen sequenced in a study of OX40 agonist ivuxolimab in advanced cancers. The library came from the immunoSEQ multiplex PCR assay. In its TCRdb copy, this immuneACCESS table keeps in-frame sequences only and misses some clones. Where compared with another copy, unresolved V genes explain less than half of these, and the others have no known cause. Across this sample there are more than 45,000 clones, with about 85% seen only once. In total, the top ten clones hold about 1% of the sample. Material: CD4+ or CD8+ T cells sorted from blood, obtained in a trial of the OX40 agonist ivuxolimab. Every receptor here comes from an adult with an advanced solid tumor such as melanoma, head and neck, liver or kidney cancer.

By sample fraction, this clone is medium-sized. The chain employs TRBV6-6 and TRBJ2-7; tentatively, D is TRBD1 (7 bases). Trimming pared 5 bases from V and 7 bases from J, leaving 15 bases between. The germline gives CDR1 MNHNY, CDR2 SVGAGI (reference sequence). This CDR3 is built from 13 residues. This CDR3 reads CASSRGTDSEQYF. In DNA, the CDR3 is TGTGCCAGCAGTCGGGGGACAGACTCTGAGCAGTACTTC.

CDR3 coding DNA: TGCGCCAGCAGCCAAAACTCCCTTAGCGGGGGGACAGATACGCAGTATTTT. Residues: CASSQNSLSGGTDTQYF. This chain connects TRBV4-1 to TRBJ2-3, with TRBD2 matching 10 bases. The CDR3 loop spans 17 amino acids. V was pared by 2 bases and J by 3 bases, with 8 bases of the junction left unmatched. Germline V gives CDR1 MGHRA, CDR2 YSYEKL.

The chain couples TRBV19 to TRBJ1-1, with D unclear. Germline values: CDR1 LNHDA, CDR2 SQIVND (reference sequence). The V end lost 5 bases, the J end lost 1 base, and 11 bases lay between the germline ends. The CDR3 length is 14 residues. CDR3 nucleotides: TGTGCCAGTAGTTATTTATCGAGGAACACTGAAGCTTTCTTT. Translation: CASSYLSRNTEAFF. Looking up the rest from reference TRBV19 and TRBJ1-1 gives the full variable domain: DGGITQSPKYLFRKEGQNVTLSCEQNLNHDAMYWYRQDPGQGLRLIYYSQIVNDFQKGDIAEGYSVSREKKESFPLTVTSAQKNPTAFYLCASSYLSRNTEAFFGQGTRLTVV.

The J gene is TRBJ2-1, the V gene TRBV4-2; a weak D match, TRBD2 (5 bases). The CDR3 has 16 residues. Germline V gene data show CDR1 as LGHNA and CDR2 as YNFKEQ. Trimming stripped 5 bases from V and 1 base from J, with 15 bases between. The CDR3 reads CASSVGGLHSYNEQFF. The CDR3 region has the DNA TGTGCCAGCAGCGTGGGCGGGCTGCATTCCTACAATGAGCAGTTCTTC.

The count of this clone is one. This sequence joins TRBV11-1 and TRBJ2-1; 9 bases map to TRBD2. The V segment lost 2 bases and the J segment 9 bases; nucleotides outside the gene matches: 5. The CDR3 runs 14 residues. In germline, CDR1 is SGHAT, CDR2 FQDESV (reference sequence). Here the CDR3 reads CASSLQTSGGEQFF. DNA for the CDR3: TGTGCCAGCAGCTTACAGACTAGCGGCGGTGAGCAGTTCTTC.

Only one count was recorded for this clone. This specimen includes other DNA sequences encoding the same CDR3. The chain recombines TRBV5-1 with TRBJ1-3; D might be TRBD1 (5 bases). Trimming shortened V by 1 base and J by 0 bases, and 11 bases separated the two germline ends. CDR1 is SGHRS, CDR2 YFSETQ, per germline. The CDR3 spans 16 residues. CDR3 in amino acids: CASSLQGMSSGNTIYF. CDR3 nucleotide sequence: TGCGCCAGCAGCTTGCAGGGAATGAGCTCTGGAAACACCATATATTTT.

V and J are TRBV19 and TRBJ1-1; D gene uncertain. V lost 6 bases and J lost 11, with 22 bases in between. The length of the CDR3 is 14 residues. CDR1 is LNHDA, CDR2 SQIVND, per germline (reference sequence). CDR3 region: CASSRPGDRERAFF. The DNA of the CDR3 is TGTGCCAGTAGCCGCCCCGGGGATAGGGAAAGGGCTTTCTTT.

V and J are TRBV19 and TRBJ1-5; D is unclear. The CDR3 spans 15 residues. Germline CDR1 is LNHDA and CDR2 is SQIVND (reference sequence). V lost 4 bases and J 2 bases, leaving 12 bases between the germline ends. The CDR3 loop is CASSNSDWGNQPQHF. The CDR3 nucleotides are TGTGCCAGTAGTAATTCGGATTGGGGCAATCAGCCCCAGCATTTT. The entire variable domain, with the rest obtained from reference TRBV19 and TRBJ1-5, is as follows: DGGITQSPKYLFRKEGQNVTLSCEQNLNHDAMYWYRQDPGQGLRLIYYSQIVNDFQKGDIAEGYSVSREKKESFPLTVTSAQKNPTAFYLCASSNSDWGNQPQHFGDGTRLSIL.

The DNA of the CDR3 is TGTGCCAGAAGCTTGGCAGGGTCTAGCGGGAGGCGCCGAGAGACCCAGTACTTC. Protein: CARSLAGSSGRRRETQYF. The V and J genes are TRBV5-3 and TRBJ2-5; 11 nucleotides align to TRBD2. TRBV5-3 is marked as an open reading frame, function uncertain. The CDR3 sequence is 18 residues long. V was pared by 0 bases and J by 4 bases, with 11 bases of the junction left unmatched.

The CDR3 DNA reads TGTGCCAGCAGCTTGAAAGGGGACAGGGTCGGGGAAGCTTTCTTT. This sequence encodes CASSLKGDRVGEAFF. The chain is built from TRBV5-4 and TRBJ1-1; 9 nucleotides line up with TRBD1. Looked up from germline, CDR1 is SGHNT and CDR2 is YYREEE (reference sequence). This CDR3 contains 15 residues. The junction had 9 bases not matched to a gene; V was cut back by 1 base and J by 8 bases.

The chain couples TRBV29-1 to TRBJ2-7; 7 bases agree with TRBD1. Germline assignment: CDR1 SQVTM and CDR2 ANQGSEA. The CDR3 totals 12 residues. V trimming: 4 bases; J trimming: 4 bases; junction bases outside the gene matches: 4. In nucleotides, the CDR3 is TGCAGCGTTGGCAGGGGGTTGTACGAGCAGTACTTC. Protein product: CSVGRGLYEQYF.

The V call is TRBV19, the J call TRBJ1-5; D not certain. CDR3 size: 15 residues. Per germline, CDR1 LNHDA and CDR2 SQIVND (reference sequence). The V end was cut by 7 bases, the J end by 3 bases, with 16 bases between. This CDR3 is CASTTAAGPNQPQHF. CDR3 bases: TGTGCCAGTACCACAGCAGCCGGGCCCAATCAGCCCCAGCATTTT.

The CDR3 is CASSIEGVVQETQYF. CDR3 bases: TGTGCCAGTAGTATAGAAGGCGTGGTTCAAGAGACCCAGTACTTC. This chain connects TRBV19 to TRBJ2-5; D unclear. V was cut by 0 bases and J by 2 bases, with 10 bases left in between. Germline CDR1 reads LNHDA; CDR2 reads SQIVND (reference sequence). This CDR3 comprises 15 residues.